Below, 25 T cell receptor beta chains from the same sample are listed, as sequenced in a study of blood T cells in healthy people across ages (dated by TCRdb to the mid-2010s). To prepare the library, 5' RACE was applied. The sequencer was an Illumina HiSeq 2500. A second PCR of about 6 to 11 cycles was performed with a sample-barcoded 5' primer and a J-beta primer mix. TCRdb's own reprocessing of the public reads used fastp at Q25 and MiXCR and kept productive beta chains. Entries that share a CDR3 protein sequence are merged under the most common genes and DNA. In all, the sample holds 750,000 or so distinct CDR3 sequences, and around 25% of those were seen once. The ten largest clonotypes hold more than 8.5% of the sample. The same sample was also used in a study of T cells of mothers and their children.

Sequenced sample: blood. These receptors originate from a boy aged 10-17 years in good health.

This clonotype was seen only a few times. This chain links TRBV4-1 with TRBJ1-4, with D unclear. Trimming took off 1 base at V and 4 bases at J, with 10 bases between the two ends. The CDR3 has 15 residues. In germline, CDR1 is MGHRA, CDR2 YSYEKL. The CDR3 here is CASSQVSEINEKLFF. The CDR3 bases are TGCGCCAGCAGCCAAGTTTCCGAGATTAATGAAAAACTGTTTTTT.

This clonotype was seen only a few times. The chain joins TRBV27 to TRBJ2-2; 13 nucleotides agree with TRBD2. Looked up from germline, CDR1 is MNHEY and CDR2 is SMNVEV (reference sequence). V trimming: 8 bases; J trimming: 7 bases; junction bases outside the gene matches: 7. This CDR3 has 15 residues. CDR3 bases: TGTGCCAGCCACGGACTAGCGGGAGAGGGCGGGGAGCTGTTTTTT. Translated, it gives CASHGLAGEGGELFF.

The rearrangement links TRBV5-1 to TRBJ2-5, with D tentatively TRBD1 or TRBD2 (5 bases each). There are 14 residues in the CDR3. The germline V gene encodes CDR1 SGHRS and CDR2 YFSETQ. The ends were cut back, 2 bases at V and 5 bases at J, with 13 bases in the middle. CDR3 region: CASSFGTASETQYF. The CDR3 bases are TGCGCCAGCAGCTTTGGGACGGCATCCGAGACCCAGTACTTC.

The V and J genes are TRBV29-1 and TRBJ2-2; tentatively, D is TRBD2 (6 bases). Germline CDR1 SQVTM, CDR2 ANQGSEA. Trimming removed 7 bases from V and 5 bases from J, with 14 bases in between. The CDR3 is made up of 13 amino acids. CDR3 DNA sequence: TGCAGCGCTGGAGGAGGGTTGACCGGGGAGCTGTTTTTT. As protein: CSAGGGLTGELFF.

This clonotype was recorded a few times. CDR3 DNA sequence: TGTGCCAGCAGCGTAGCGGGGAGTACGGACATTCAGTACTTC. It codes for CASSVAGSTDIQYF. The chain employs TRBV9 and TRBJ2-4, with a tentative D call TRBD2 (5 bases). Germline CDR1 SGDLS, CDR2 YYNGEE. Between the trimmed V and J ends, which lost 0 bases and 8 bases, there was a span of 12 bases. There are 14 residues in the CDR3.

The rearrangement links TRBV29-1 to TRBJ2-1; 9 bases align to TRBD2. Looked up from germline, CDR1 is SQVTM and CDR2 is ANQGSEA. The CDR3 contains 16 residues. V trimming: 5 bases; J trimming: 5 bases; junction bases outside the gene matches: 13. CDR3 sequence (DNA): TGCAGCGTTAAAAGGGGGACTAGCTGGGACCACAATGAGCAGTTCTTC. Amino acids: CSVKRGTSWDHNEQFF.

J is TRBJ1-4 and V is TRBV6-6; possible D gene TRBD1, 6 bases. This CDR3 has 14 residues. Germline-derived CDR1 and CDR2 are MNHNY and SVGAGI (reference sequence). The V and J ends lost 5 bases and 3 bases respectively, with 10 bases between them. In DNA form, the CDR3 reads TGTGCCAGCAGTACGGACAGATCTAATGAAAAACTGTTTTTT. Translating gives CASSTDRSNEKLFF.

Only a few counts were recorded for this clonotype. Germline and junction disagree at one end, which may indicate a read error. V usage is TRBV7-9 and J usage is TRBJ2-5; D is unclear. The germline CDR1 and CDR2 sequences are SEHNR and FQNEAQ (reference sequence). This CDR3 spans 14 amino acids. The CDR3 coding sequence is TGCGCCAGCAGCTTTTTAGTCCCCCAAGAGACCCAGTACTTC. Residues: CASSFLVPQETQYF.

The CDR3 DNA sequence: TGTGCCAGCAGCGGATCGACAGGGGAAGGCGAAAAACTGTTTTTT. Protein product: CASSGSTGEGEKLFF. The chain employs TRBV7-9 and TRBJ1-4; 8 bases fit TRBD1. Germline CDR1 and CDR2: SEHNR and FQNEAQ (reference sequence). The CDR3 loop spans 15 amino acids. V dropped 5 bases and J dropped 8; count of bases not matched to a gene: 10. Full variable domain (rest looked up from reference TRBV7-9 and TRBJ1-4): DTGVSQNPRHKITKRGQNVTFRCDPISEHNRLYWYRQTLGQGPEFLTYFQNEAQLEKSRLLSDRFSAERPKGSFSTLEIQRTEQGDSAMYLCASSGSTGEGEKLFFGSGTQLSVL.

This clonotype was counted between two and nine times. This sequence joins TRBV7-6 and TRBJ1-1; D perhaps matches TRBD1 (5 bases). The germline V and J ends were trimmed by 5 bases and 5 bases, with 18 bases remaining between them. The CDR3 spans 15 residues. Germline V gives CDR1 SGHVS, CDR2 FNYEAQ. The DNA for the CDR3 is TGTGCCAGCAGCCAACACGGGGGGGATATGACTGAAGCTTTCTTT. It is translated as CASSQHGGDMTEAFF. Based on the CDR3 plus reference TRBV7-6 and TRBJ1-1, the full variable domain is GAGVSQSPRYKVTKRGQDVALRCDPISGHVSLYWYRQALGQGPEFLTYFNYEAQQDKSGLPNDRFSAERPEGSISTLTIQRTEQRDSAMYRCASSQHGGDMTEAFFGQGTRLTVV.

The chain combines TRBV20-1 with TRBJ2-7; possibly TRBD2 for D (5 bases). CDR3 length: 11 amino acids. Germline V gene sequence: CDR1 DFQATT, CDR2 SNEGSKA (reference sequence). Trimming removed 3 bases from V and 5 bases from J, with 8 bases in between. CDR3 DNA: TGCAGTGCTAGTGGGGAGCACGAGCAGTACTTC. It translates to CSASGEHEQYF.

The chain carries TRBV6-2 or TRBV6-3 and TRBJ2-3; D gene uncertain. The CDR3 consists of 14 residues. The germline CDR1 and CDR2 sequences are MNHEY and SVGEGT. Trimming left V 7 bases short and J 1 base short, with 12 bases between. The CDR3 is CASNNRAGTDTQYF. CDR3 bases: TGTGCCAGCAACAACCGGGCGGGCACAGATACGCAGTATTTT.

The V and J genes are TRBV11-1 and TRBJ2-2; no clear D gene. This CDR3 comprises 13 residues. V shed 5 bases and J shed 6 bases, with 10 bases lying between them. In germline, CDR1 is SGHAT, CDR2 FQDESV (reference sequence). The CDR3 region has the DNA TGTGCCAGCAGCCTAAGGGCATCCGGGGAGCTGTTTTTT. Its protein is CASSLRASGELFF.

The V and J genes are TRBV7-9 and TRBJ1-1; 7 positions match TRBD1. V shed 0 bases and J 2 bases; nucleotides not matched to a gene: 12. The length of the CDR3 is 18 residues. Germline V lookup: CDR1 SEHNR, CDR2 FQNEAQ (reference sequence). In DNA, the CDR3 is TGTGCCAGCAGCTTAGCCCGATTTGACAGGGAAGGCAACACTGAAGCTTTCTTT. It encodes CASSLARFDREGNTEAFF.

This clonotype occurred a few times. The chain uses TRBV6-5 and TRBJ1-1; D gene uncertain. CDR3 length: 15 amino acids. CDR1 and CDR2 from the germline V gene are MNHEY and SVGAGI. The ends were cut back, 3 bases at V and 1 base at J, with 12 bases in the middle. In nucleotides, the CDR3 is TGTGCCAGCAGTTATCGGATTGAGGGGAACACTGAAGCTTTCTTT. It translates to CASSYRIEGNTEAFF.

This clonotype was detected only a few times. The chain joins TRBV27 to TRBJ1-2, with D tentatively TRBD1 (5 bases). The length of the CDR3 is 13 residues. The germline V gene encodes CDR1 MNHEY and CDR2 SMNVEV (reference sequence). The V end lost 6 bases, the J end lost 5 bases, and 13 bases lay between the germline ends. The CDR3 region has the DNA TGTGCCAGCAGGTACGGGACGGGGTATGGCTACACCTTC. It is translated as CASRYGTGYGYTF.

This clonotype came up a few times. This chain connects TRBV9 to TRBJ2-5; TRBD1 or TRBD2 may be the D gene (6 bases each). The CDR3 is made up of 14 amino acids. Looked up from germline, CDR1 is SGDLS and CDR2 is YYNGEE. V lost 3 bases, J lost 5 bases, and 14 bases lay in between. As DNA, the CDR3 is TGTGCCAGCAGCGCTACAGGGACTGGGGAGACCCAGTACTTC. This sequence encodes CASSATGTGETQYF.

This clonotype was seen only a few times. The chain recombines TRBV20-1 with TRBJ2-3; 10 nucleotides align to TRBD2. CDR1 and CDR2 from the germline V gene are DFQATT and SNEGSKA (reference sequence). The V gene end was trimmed by 0 bases and the J gene end by 4 bases; junction bases not matched to a gene: 4. This CDR3 has 15 residues. The CDR3 protein is CSARDGGLAPDTQYF. For the CDR3, the DNA is TGCAGTGCTAGAGACGGGGGACTAGCGCCAGATACGCAGTATTTT.

This clonotype was observed a few times. CDR3 DNA sequence: TGTGCCAGCAGCCAGGGCAGCAGTGGCACAGATACGCAGTATTTT. Amino acids: CASSQGSSGTDTQYF. This chain uses TRBV3-1 with TRBJ2-3; D is ambiguous. Germline values: CDR1 LGHDT, CDR2 YNNKEL (reference sequence). V was cut by 3 bases and J by 1 base, with 11 bases left in between. The CDR3 is made up of 15 amino acids.

The chain uses TRBV5-1 and TRBJ1-1; possibly TRBD1 for D (6 bases). Looked up from germline, CDR1 is SGHRS and CDR2 is YFSETQ. The V and J ends lost 0 bases and 0 bases respectively, with 12 bases between them. CDR3 length equals 16 residues. The CDR3 loop is CASSLEQGLMNTEAFF. The CDR3 nucleotides read TGCGCCAGCAGCTTGGAACAGGGACTCATGAACACTGAAGCTTTCTTT.

This clonotype was observed a few times. This chain joins TRBV29-1 and TRBJ2-1, with D hard to call. The CDR3 extends over 12 amino acids. V was clipped by 0 bases and J by 4 bases, with 4 bases between them. Germline V gene lookup returns CDR1 SQVTM and CDR2 ANQGSEA. The CDR3 coding sequence is TGCAGCGTTGAAGACGGGTACAATGAGCAGTTCTTC. This codes for CSVEDGYNEQFF.

This clonotype was observed a few times. The chain has TRBV18 and TRBJ2-1; a possible D gene is TRBD1 (5 bases). The V and J ends lost 0 bases and 10 bases respectively, with 7 bases between them. Germline V lookup: CDR1 KGHSH, CDR2 LQKENI. The CDR3 sequence is 12 residues long. CDR3: CASSPPAGEQFF. The CDR3 DNA reads as TGTGCCAGCTCACCACCGGCAGGGGAGCAGTTCTTC.

Comments on this clonotype: Relative to the germline gene, one junction end is altered; a read error may explain this. This CDR3 reads CSARAGGPWGIEETQYF. In DNA form, the CDR3 reads TGCAGTGCGAGAGCGGGAGGGCCGTGGGGGATAGAAGAGACCCAGTACTTC. The chain combines TRBV20-1 with TRBJ2-5; 10 bases match TRBD2. CDR1 is DFQATT, CDR2 SNEGSKA, per germline (reference sequence). The CDR3 is made up of 17 amino acids.

V and J are TRBV20-1 and TRBJ1-5; D might be TRBD2 (5 bases). TRBJ2-3 matches the DNA end more closely, so the J call is doubtful. The CDR3 sequence is 13 residues long. Germline CDR1 DFQATT, CDR2 SNEGSKA (reference sequence). CDR3 sequence: CSAANEGNQPQYF. The CDR3 DNA reads as TGCAGTGCTGCTAACGAGGGTAATCAGCCCCAGTATTTT.

This clonotype was seen a handful of times. The chain carries TRBV29-1 and TRBJ1-2; D is unclear. Germline values: CDR1 SQVTM, CDR2 ANQGSEA. V gave up 3 bases and J gave up 3 bases, with 8 bases separating them. The CDR3 totals 12 residues. CDR3 in amino acids: CSVDMWDYGYTF. The CDR3 bases are TGCAGCGTTGATATGTGGGACTATGGCTACACCTTC.